This entry concerns a single T cell receptor (beta chain). In the authors' workflow: Reference gene primer amplification gave estimated nucleated cell counts. This table comes from immunoSEQ multiplex PCR, and its TCRdb copy is limited to in-frame clones, with some not included. Clonal size and the V and J genes are those of that table, whereas D and trimming came from the DNA. Seen here are nearly 200,000 clones, 70% to 90% observed once, and the top ten hold 0.65% to 0.95%. The sample comes from a study of blood T cell repertoires in COVID-19. Material: peripheral blood. The receptor comes from a woman aged 70-85 years with acute or convalescent COVID-19.

This CDR3 reads CASSLGIGGIHEQYF. The CDR3 DNA sequence: TGTGCCAGCAGCTTGGGTATCGGGGGAATCCACGAGCAGTACTTC. The rearrangement uses TRBV5-8 and TRBJ2-7, with D perhaps TRBD2 (6 bases). The V gene lost 0 bases and the J gene lost 5 bases, with 15 bases spanning the gap. Germline V CDR1 and CDR2: SGHTS, YDEGEE. This CDR3 contains 15 residues.